What follows describes a single T cell receptor beta chain. Authors' processing steps: How many nucleated cells were present was estimated from reference gene primer amplification. Using immunoSEQ multiplex PCR, the repertoire was profiled, and TCRdb retains in-frame clones only, with some absent. V and J calls and clone size are those listed in that table; D and trimming were worked out from the DNA. The profile shows 200,000 or so clones, around 81% of them singletons. The CDR3 sequence is 16 residues long. V gave up 6 bases and J gave up 3 bases; unmatched junction bases: 14. CDR1 and CDR2 (germline): MNHEY, SMNVEV (reference sequence). This sample stems from a study of blood T cell repertoires in COVID-19. Study as a whole: T cells, B-cell-depleted T cells, or PBMCs provided the cDNA or gDNA that served as material.

The sequence came from a woman aged 70-85 years with acute or convalescent COVID-19. The sample was peripheral blood. The chain links TRBV27 to TRBJ2-7, with 7 bases matching TRBD2. The chain's CDR3 is CASRKKVGGNSYEQYF. Here the CDR3 DNA reads TGTGCCAGCAGAAAAAAGGTGGGGGGGAATAGCTACGAGCAGTACTTC.